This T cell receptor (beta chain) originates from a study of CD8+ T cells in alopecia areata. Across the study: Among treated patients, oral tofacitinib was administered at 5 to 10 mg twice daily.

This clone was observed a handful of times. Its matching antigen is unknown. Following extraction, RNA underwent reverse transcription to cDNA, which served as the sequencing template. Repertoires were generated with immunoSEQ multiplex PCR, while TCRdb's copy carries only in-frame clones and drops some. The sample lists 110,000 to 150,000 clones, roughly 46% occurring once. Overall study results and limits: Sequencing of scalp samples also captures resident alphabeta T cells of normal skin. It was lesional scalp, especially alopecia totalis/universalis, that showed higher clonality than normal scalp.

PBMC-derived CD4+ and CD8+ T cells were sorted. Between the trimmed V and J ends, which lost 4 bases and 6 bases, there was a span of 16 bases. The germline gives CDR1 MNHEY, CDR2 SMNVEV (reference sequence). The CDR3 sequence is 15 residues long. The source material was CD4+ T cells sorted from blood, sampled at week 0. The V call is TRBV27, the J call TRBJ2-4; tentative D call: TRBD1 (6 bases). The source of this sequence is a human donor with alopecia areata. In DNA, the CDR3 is TGTGCCAGCAGTTCCCCACAGGGAGTGGGAAACATTCAGTACTTC. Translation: CASSSPQGVGNIQYF.